These T cell receptor beta chains were read from a single sample in a study of cytomegalovirus exposure and HLA in healthy donors. TCRdb's table, derived via immunoSEQ multiplex PCR, lists solely in-frame clones and lacks some. Of over 150,000 clones listed, 75% to 90% are singletons. Sequencing was carried out using PBMCs. The origin of the receptors is a young woman in good health and CMV-seronegative. Both conserved end residues are part of each CDR3. D genes are given only for firm matches. Clone size, where shown, is once, few, many, or a class for clones that have expanded.

v_call: TRBV6-1
d_call: -
j_call: TRBJ1-1
clone_size: -
cdr3_nt: TGTGCCAGCGTCGACAGAGCTCTCACTGAAGCTTTCTTT
cdr3_aa: CASVDRALTEAFF

v_call: TRBV19
d_call: TRBD2
j_call: TRBJ2-7
clone_size: -
cdr3_nt: TGTGCCAGTAGTACGACTAGCGGGTCCTACGAGCAGTACTTC
cdr3_aa: CASSTTSGSYEQYF

v_call: TRBV9
d_call: TRBD2
j_call: TRBJ2-7
clone_size: -
cdr3_nt: TGTGCCAGCAGCATCTCGGGGGGCGAGCAGTACTTC
cdr3_aa: CASSISGGEQYF

v_call: TRBV9
d_call: -
j_call: TRBJ1-2
clone_size: -
cdr3_nt: TGTGCCAGCAGCCCCATAGGGGGGGATAACTATGGCTACACCTTC
cdr3_aa: CASSPIGGDNYGYTF

v_call: TRBV19
d_call: -
j_call: TRBJ1-2
clone_size: -
cdr3_nt: TGTGCCAGTAGTATAGGCCGCGGAGGGAGATCAGCTAACTATGGCTACACCTTC
cdr3_aa: CASSIGRGGRSANYGYTF

v_call: TRBV11-2
d_call: TRBD2
j_call: TRBJ2-1
clone_size: -
cdr3_nt: TGTGCCAGCAGCTTAGATGGGGTAGCGGGTTGGAGCTCCTACAATGAGCAGTTCTTC
cdr3_aa: CASSLDGVAGWSSYNEQFF

v_call: TRBV12-5
d_call: -
j_call: TRBJ1-5
clone_size: -
cdr3_nt: TGTGCTAGTGGTTCGCGTCTCGGAGGCAATCAGCCCCAGCATTTT
cdr3_aa: CASGSRLGGNQPQHF

v_call: TRBV5-1
d_call: TRBD2
j_call: TRBJ2-1
clone_size: -
cdr3_nt: TGCGCCAGCAGCACGAGGGGAGGGCCACCTTCCTCCAATGAGCAGTTCTTC
cdr3_aa: CASSTRGGPPSSNEQFF

v_call: TRBV2
d_call: TRBD1
j_call: TRBJ2-5
clone_size: few
cdr3_nt: TGTGCCAGCAGTGTAGGGACAGGGGTCTTTCGGGAGACCCAGTACTTC
cdr3_aa: CASSVGTGVFRETQYF

v_call: TRBV7-6
d_call: -
j_call: TRBJ2-5
clone_size: -
cdr3_nt: TGTGCCAGCAGCTTGGGGGCAGGGTCACGAGAGACCCAGTACTTC
cdr3_aa: CASSLGAGSRETQYF

v_call: TRBV19
d_call: TRBD1
j_call: TRBJ2-3
clone_size: -
cdr3_nt: TGTGCCAGTGGGACAGGGGGGACAGATACGCAGTATTTT
cdr3_aa: CASGTGGTDTQYF

v_call: TRBV7-9
d_call: TRBD2
j_call: TRBJ2-1
clone_size: once
cdr3_nt: TGTGCCAGCAGCCAATACGATCTACTAGCGGAGAAGGAGCAGTTCTTC
cdr3_aa: CASSQYDLLAEKEQFF